This passage covers 30 T cell receptor beta chains from one sample sequenced in a study of blood T cell repertoires in COVID-19. Sequenced by immunoSEQ multiplex PCR; TCRdb stores in-frame clones only, minus some. Here the sample spans 200,000 or so clones, around 84% being singletons. Source material: peripheral blood. The receptors stem from a human donor in a cohort sampled during active COVID-19.

V gene TRBV2 combines with J gene TRBJ2-7; 7 bases line up with TRBD1. Germline CDR1 SNHLY, CDR2 FYNNEI. The CDR3 covers 15 residues. V dropped 1 base and J dropped 4; count of bases not matched to a gene: 7. CDR3 loop: CASSEGSGGFYEQYF. In DNA form, the CDR3 reads TGTGCCAGCAGTGAAGGGTCAGGGGGTTTTTACGAGCAGTACTTC.

The chain carries TRBV7-2 and TRBJ2-7; 7 bases align to TRBD2. CDR1 and CDR2 (germline): SGHTA, FQGNSA. V lost 8 bases and J lost 4; bases outside the gene matches: 8. The CDR3 sequence is 13 residues long. The chain's CDR3 is CASGAGVSYEQYF. As DNA, the CDR3 is TGTGCCAGCGGGGCGGGAGTGTCATACGAGCAGTACTTC.

This clone was observed a single time. The chain recombines TRBV19 with TRBJ1-2, with 9 bases that match TRBD1. CDR3 size: 13 residues. CDR1 and CDR2 (germline): LNHDA, SQIVND (reference sequence). V dropped 6 bases and J dropped 4; count of bases not matched to a gene: 3. CDR3 nucleotide sequence: TGTGCCAGTAGGGACAGGGGTGGCTATGGCTACACCTTC. It specifies CASRDRGGYGYTF.

V gene TRBV7-9 combines with J gene TRBJ2-7; 8 nucleotides agree with TRBD2. V was clipped by 4 bases and J by 3 bases; unmatched bases: 8. CDR1 is SEHNR and CDR2 is FQNEAQ in the germline V gene (reference sequence). This CDR3 comprises 15 residues. This chain's CDR3 is CASSSTSEFFYEQYF. CDR3 sequence (DNA): TGTGCCAGCAGCTCGACTAGCGAGTTTTTCTACGAGCAGTACTTC.

To note about this clone: Other nucleotide sequences from this sample produce the same CDR3. This chain uses TRBV9 with TRBJ2-2; D uncertain. Germline V CDR1 and CDR2: SGDLS, YYNGEE. Between the trimmed V and J ends, which lost 0 bases and 2 bases, there was a span of 8 bases. The CDR3 sequence is 15 residues long. The CDR3 bases are TGTGCCAGCAGCGTAGGGGCAGCAAACACCGGGGAGCTGTTTTTT. Protein: CASSVGAANTGELFF.

The chain has TRBV19 and TRBJ2-7, with D maybe TRBD2 (6 bases). The germline V and J ends were trimmed by 3 bases and 3 bases, with 12 bases remaining between them. This CDR3 has 14 amino acids. Germline values: CDR1 LNHDA, CDR2 SQIVND (reference sequence). The CDR3 region is CASSMGGTVYEQYF. The CDR3 nucleotides are TGTGCCAGTAGTATGGGGGGAACTGTCTACGAGCAGTACTTC.

The rearrangement uses TRBV5-4 and TRBJ1-1; D possibly corresponds to TRBD1 (5 bases). CDR1 and CDR2 from the germline V gene are SGHNT and YYREEE (reference sequence). V was trimmed by 4 bases and J by 0 bases, leaving 13 bases between them. CDR3 length: 15 residues. CDR3 DNA sequence: TGTGCCAGCAGCCCCCAGCGGGGGTTGAACACTGAAGCTTTCTTT. Its translation is CASSPQRGLNTEAFF.

V and J are TRBV6-6 and TRBJ2-3; tentatively, D is TRBD1 (5 bases). The CDR3 loop spans 15 amino acids. The V and J ends lost 5 bases and 5 bases respectively, with 17 bases between them. Germline V gene lookup returns CDR1 MNHNY and CDR2 SVGAGI (reference sequence). CDR3 nucleotide sequence: TGTGCCAGCAGTCTCAGGGCAGGTCTAGGAGATACGCAGTATTTT. This translates into CASSLRAGLGDTQYF.

This clone was detected only a few times. The chain uses TRBV4-2 and TRBJ2-3, with 8 nucleotides matching TRBD2. The CDR3 is 17 residues long. The V and J ends lost 1 base and 0 bases, in that order; junction bases with no gene match: 6. The V gene's germline CDR1 is LGHNA and CDR2 YNFKEQ. The CDR3 reads CASSQGEREWSTDTQYF. CDR3 nucleotides: TGTGCCAGCAGCCAAGGGGAGCGGGAGTGGAGCACAGATACGCAGTATTTT.

The chain is built from TRBV25-1 and TRBJ1-2; perhaps TRBD1 as D (6 bases). CDR1 is MGHDK, CDR2 SYGVNS, per germline. The germline V and J ends were trimmed by 6 bases and 3 bases, with 11 bases remaining between them. CDR3 length: 13 residues. The CDR3 DNA sequence: TGTGCCAGCAGGGGGGCCACACACTATGGCTACACCTTC. Protein sequence: CASRGATHYGYTF.

This chain connects TRBV11-2 to TRBJ1-4, with 11 bases fitting TRBD1. V lost 3 bases, J lost 7 bases, and 4 bases stayed unmatched. The germline gives CDR1 SGHAT, CDR2 FQNNGV. The CDR3 loop spans 15 amino acids. CDR3: CASSLIGQGAEKLFF. CDR3 nucleotide sequence: TGTGCCAGCAGCTTGATAGGACAGGGGGCTGAAAAACTGTTTTTT.

The chain has TRBV27 and TRBJ2-6; the match to TRBD1 covers 7 bases. The CDR3 extends over 15 amino acids. V lost 3 bases to trimming and J lost 2 bases; unmatched junction nucleotides: 1. Germline lookup yields CDR1 MNHEY and CDR2 SMNVEV (reference sequence). The DNA for the CDR3 is TGTGCCAGCAGTTTGGGGACAGCTGGGGCCAACGTCCTGACTTTC. Protein product: CASSLGTAGANVLTF. Filled out from reference TRBV27 and TRBJ2-6, the complete variable domain reads EAQVTQNPRYLITVTGKKLTVTCSQNMNHEYMSWYRQDPGLGLRQIYYSMNVEVTDKGDVPEGYKVSRKEKRNFPLILESPSPNQTSLYFCASSLGTAGANVLTFGAGSRLTVL.

The chain carries TRBV2 and TRBJ1-4; 7 bases fit TRBD1. After removal of 3 bases from V and 8 bases from J, the junction contained 9 bases not matched to a gene. CDR1 and CDR2 (germline): SNHLY, FYNNEI. This CDR3 contains 15 residues. Here the CDR3 reads CASSDVAGGGEKLFF. Here the CDR3 DNA reads TGTGCCAGCAGTGATGTTGCAGGGGGAGGCGAAAAACTGTTTTTT. Together with reference TRBV2 and TRBJ1-4, the CDR3 gives the full variable domain: EPEVTQTPSHQVTQMGQEVILRCVPISNHLYFYWYRQILGQKVEFLVSFYNNEISEKSEIFDDQFSVERPDGSNFTLKIRSTKLEDSAMYFCASSDVAGGGEKLFFGSGTQLSVL.

This chain uses TRBV4-1 with TRBJ2-3; the match to TRBD2 covers 10 bases. Per the germline V gene, CDR1 is MGHRA and CDR2 is YSYEKL. J lost 0 bases, V lost 0 bases, and 15 bases had no gene match. The CDR3 extends over 21 amino acids. The CDR3 here is CASSQEYLGLAGEMSTDTQYF. The CDR3 nucleotides are TGCGCCAGCAGCCAAGAATACCTTGGGCTAGCGGGAGAAATGAGCACAGATACGCAGTATTTT.

This chain uses TRBV11-2 with TRBJ2-1, with D perhaps matching TRBD2 (6 bases). Germline V gene lookup returns CDR1 SGHAT and CDR2 FQNNGV. This CDR3 has 17 amino acids. The V end was cut by 1 base, the J end by 0 bases, with 13 bases between. The CDR3 region is CASSLGFSGSSYNEQFF. CDR3 in DNA: TGTGCCAGCAGCTTAGGTTTTAGCGGTAGCTCCTACAATGAGCAGTTCTTC.

The chain couples TRBV19 to TRBJ1-5; 7 bases are a match to TRBD1. V lost 3 bases and J lost 3; bases outside the gene matches: 5. The CDR3 is 15 amino acids. Germline V lookup: CDR1 LNHDA, CDR2 SQIVND (reference sequence). The CDR3 bases are TGTGCCAGTAGTATCGGGACAGCGTTCAATCAGCCCCAGCATTTT. The encoded protein is CASSIGTAFNQPQHF.

The genes are TRBV28 and TRBJ2-2, with no clear D. Germline V CDR1 and CDR2: MDHEN, SYDVKM. Trimming pared 3 bases from V and 2 bases from J, leaving 10 bases between. This CDR3 comprises 15 residues. The DNA of the CDR3 is TGTGCCAGCAGTTTGTCACTCCGAAACACCGGGGAGCTGTTTTTT. As protein: CASSLSLRNTGELFF.

The V gene is TRBV4-1, the J gene TRBJ2-2; D not certain. There are 13 residues in the CDR3. Trimming shortened V by 9 bases and J by 1 base, and 9 bases separated the two germline ends. The germline V gene encodes CDR1 MGHRA and CDR2 YSYEKL. CDR3 nucleotide sequence: TGCGCCAGTTGTGACTTGAACACCGGGGAGCTGTTTTTT. Amino acid sequence: CASCDLNTGELFF.

The rearrangement uses TRBV4-2 and TRBJ2-3, with 10 bases that match TRBD2. The CDR3 spans 19 residues. J gave up 2 bases and V 0 bases, and 11 bases lay outside the gene matches. Per germline, CDR1 LGHNA and CDR2 YNFKEQ. The CDR3 DNA is TGTGCCAGCAGCCAAGACCGGCTAGCGGGGGTGTCAGACACAGATACGCAGTATTTT. This codes for CASSQDRLAGVSDTDTQYF.

The chain couples TRBV11-2 to TRBJ2-1, with D tentatively TRBD2 (6 bases). V shed 2 bases and J shed 2 bases, with 10 bases lying between them. CDR1 is SGHAT and CDR2 is FQNNGV in the germline V gene. The CDR3 totals 15 residues. For the CDR3, the DNA is TGTGCCAGCAGCTTATTGTCGGGAGCCTACAATGAGCAGTTCTTC. This encodes CASSLLSGAYNEQFF.

The chain combines TRBV27 with TRBJ1-1, with D unresolved. Trimming took off 6 bases at V and 0 bases at J, with 8 bases between the two ends. Germline V CDR1 and CDR2: MNHEY, SMNVEV (reference sequence). The CDR3 consists of 13 residues. DNA for the CDR3: TGTGCCAGCAGATTGACATTGAACACTGAAGCTTTCTTT. Protein product: CASRLTLNTEAFF.

The chain carries TRBV5-4 and TRBJ2-1, with a tentative D call TRBD2 (6 bases). Trimming removed 4 bases at V and 1 base at J, with 15 bases between. The CDR3 loop spans 16 amino acids. Germline V gives CDR1 SGHNT, CDR2 YYREEE (reference sequence). CDR3 residues: CASSISAGLSYNEQFF. In DNA, the CDR3 is TGTGCCAGCAGCATTTCGGCGGGACTTTCCTACAATGAGCAGTTCTTC.

J is TRBJ1-4 and V is TRBV30, with D possibly TRBD1 on 5 matching bases. The CDR3 totals 14 residues. CDR1 and CDR2 (germline): GTSNPN, SVGIG (reference sequence). Trimming pared 3 bases from V and 7 bases from J, leaving 15 bases between. Here the CDR3 DNA reads TGTGCCTGGAGCTCCGGGGGGGTTGGTGAAAAACTGTTTTTT. It specifies CAWSSGGVGEKLFF.

The genes are TRBV10-3 and TRBJ2-3; 8 nucleotides agree with TRBD2. V lost 4 bases, J lost 0 bases, and 3 bases stayed unmatched. Germline V gene sequence: CDR1 ENHRY, CDR2 SYGVKD. CDR3 length: 15 amino acids. CDR3 protein: CAISGAGGSTDTQYF. Written as DNA, the CDR3 is TGTGCCATCAGTGGTGCGGGGGGTAGCACAGATACGCAGTATTTT.

This rearrangement joins TRBV19 to TRBJ2-7, with 9 bases matching TRBD1. Germline CDR1 LNHDA, CDR2 SQIVND (reference sequence). The CDR3 totals 14 residues. The J segment lost 5 bases and the V segment lost 6 bases, leaving 8 bases of the junction unmatched. The CDR3 DNA follows: TGTGCCAGTAGCCCCGGGACAGGGCCCCACGAGCAGTACTTC. It encodes CASSPGTGPHEQYF. The whole variable domain, filled in from reference TRBV19 and TRBJ2-7, reads DGGITQSPKYLFRKEGQNVTLSCEQNLNHDAMYWYRQDPGQGLRLIYYSQIVNDFQKGDIAEGYSVSREKKESFPLTVTSAQKNPTAFYLCASSPGTGPHEQYFGPGTRLTVT.

J is TRBJ2-2 and V is TRBV28; 7 nucleotides agree with TRBD2. Looked up from germline, CDR1 is MDHEN and CDR2 is SYDVKM. The V gene end was trimmed by 3 bases and the J gene end by 1 base; junction bases not matched to a gene: 5. The CDR3 runs to 16 residues. CDR3 sequence (DNA): TGTGCCAGCAGTTTTGGACTAGGGGTGAACACCGGGGAGCTGTTTTTT. Its protein product is CASSFGLGVNTGELFF.

The rearrangement links TRBV10-3 to TRBJ2-5, with 8 bases that match TRBD2. The CDR3 length is 13 residues. Losses at the gene ends were 11 bases for V and 5 bases for J; bases not matched to a gene: 10. Germline lookup yields CDR1 ENHRY and CDR2 SYGVKD. The CDR3 reads CARQREWRETQYF. The CDR3 DNA is TGTGCCCGCCAGCGGGAGTGGCGGGAGACCCAGTACTTC.

V gene TRBV19 combines with J gene TRBJ2-7; 13 bases line up with TRBD2. The CDR3 spans 15 residues. V lost 4 bases to trimming and J lost 7 bases; unmatched junction nucleotides: 7. Germline lookup yields CDR1 LNHDA and CDR2 SQIVND (reference sequence). The CDR3 sequence is CASSRPLAGGIEQYF. The CDR3 coding sequence is TGTGCCAGTAGTAGGCCACTAGCGGGAGGGATTGAGCAGTACTTC.

This chain joins TRBV10-1 and TRBJ2-1, with 9 positions matching TRBD1. V lost 6 bases and J lost 6; bases outside the gene matches: 6. The CDR3 is 14 residues long. Germline V gene data show CDR1 as WNHNN and CDR2 as SYGVQD (reference sequence). CDR3 DNA: TGCGCCAGCAGCCGGGACAGGGTTCCCAATGAGCAGTTCTTC. It encodes CASSRDRVPNEQFF.

V is TRBV5-4 and J is TRBJ2-1; 13 nucleotides line up with TRBD2. Germline loops: CDR1 SGHNT, CDR2 YYREEE (reference sequence). Trimming cost V 4 bases and J 10 bases; bases outside gene matches: 8. The length of the CDR3 is 15 residues. The chain's CDR3 is CASSPGLAGEGEQFF. CDR3 in DNA: TGTGCCAGCAGCCCTGGACTAGCGGGAGAAGGGGAGCAGTTCTTC.